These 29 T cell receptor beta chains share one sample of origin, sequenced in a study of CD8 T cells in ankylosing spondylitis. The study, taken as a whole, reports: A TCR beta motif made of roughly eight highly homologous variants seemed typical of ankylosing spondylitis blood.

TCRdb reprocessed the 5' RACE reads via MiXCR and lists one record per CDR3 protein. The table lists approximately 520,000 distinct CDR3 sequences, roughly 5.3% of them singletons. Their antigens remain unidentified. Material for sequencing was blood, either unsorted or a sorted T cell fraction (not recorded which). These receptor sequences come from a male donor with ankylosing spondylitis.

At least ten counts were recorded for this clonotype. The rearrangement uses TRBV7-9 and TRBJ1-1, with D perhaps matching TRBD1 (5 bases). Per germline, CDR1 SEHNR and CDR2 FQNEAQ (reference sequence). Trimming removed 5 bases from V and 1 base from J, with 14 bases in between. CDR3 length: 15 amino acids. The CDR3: CASSLGVSRNTEAFF. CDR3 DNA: TGTGCCAGCAGCCTGGGGGTCAGTAGGAACACTGAAGCTTTCTTT.

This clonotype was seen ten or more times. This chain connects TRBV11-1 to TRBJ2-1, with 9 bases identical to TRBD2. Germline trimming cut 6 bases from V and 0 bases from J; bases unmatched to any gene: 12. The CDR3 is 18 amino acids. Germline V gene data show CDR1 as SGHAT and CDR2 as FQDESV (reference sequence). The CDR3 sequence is CASSSPGLALSSYNEQFF. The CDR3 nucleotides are TGTGCCAGCAGTTCACCGGGACTAGCTTTAAGCTCCTACAATGAGCAGTTCTTC.

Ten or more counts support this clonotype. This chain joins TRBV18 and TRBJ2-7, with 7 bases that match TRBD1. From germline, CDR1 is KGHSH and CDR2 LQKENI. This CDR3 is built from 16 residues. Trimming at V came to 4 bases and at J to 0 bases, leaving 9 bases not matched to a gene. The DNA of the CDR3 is TGTGCCAGCTCACGAACGACAGGGATCTACTCCTACGAGCAGTACTTC. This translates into CASSRTTGIYSYEQYF.

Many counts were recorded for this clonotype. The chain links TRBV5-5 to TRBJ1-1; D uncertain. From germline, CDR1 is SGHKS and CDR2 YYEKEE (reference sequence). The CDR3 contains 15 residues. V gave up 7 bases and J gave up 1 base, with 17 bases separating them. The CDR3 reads CASFLEWRRNTEAFF. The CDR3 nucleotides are TGTGCCAGCTTTCTCGAGTGGCGGCGGAACACTGAAGCTTTCTTT.

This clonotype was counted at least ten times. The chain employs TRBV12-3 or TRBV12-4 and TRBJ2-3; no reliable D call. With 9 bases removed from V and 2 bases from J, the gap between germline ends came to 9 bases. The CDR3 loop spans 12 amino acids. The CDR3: CASESHTDTQYF. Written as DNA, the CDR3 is TGTGCCAGTGAGTCTCACACAGATACGCAGTATTTT.

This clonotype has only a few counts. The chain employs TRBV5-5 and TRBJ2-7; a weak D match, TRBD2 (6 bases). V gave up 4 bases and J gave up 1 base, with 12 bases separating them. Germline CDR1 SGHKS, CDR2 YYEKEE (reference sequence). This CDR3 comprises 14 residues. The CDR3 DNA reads TGTGCCAGCAGCGGCATGCGGGATTCCTACGAGCAGTACTTC. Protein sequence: CASSGMRDSYEQYF.

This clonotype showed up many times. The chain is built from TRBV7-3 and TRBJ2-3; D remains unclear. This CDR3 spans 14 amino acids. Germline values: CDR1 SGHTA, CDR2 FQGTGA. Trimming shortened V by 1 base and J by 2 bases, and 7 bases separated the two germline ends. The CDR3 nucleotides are TGTGCCAGCAGCTTAATAGGGAACACAGATACGCAGTATTTT. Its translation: CASSLIGNTDTQYF.

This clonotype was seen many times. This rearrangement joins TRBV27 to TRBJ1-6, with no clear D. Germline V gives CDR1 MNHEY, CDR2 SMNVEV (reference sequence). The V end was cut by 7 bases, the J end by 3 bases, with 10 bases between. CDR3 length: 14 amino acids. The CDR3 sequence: CASNLGSYNSPLHF. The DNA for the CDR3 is TGTGCCAGCAACCTAGGAAGCTATAATTCACCCCTCCACTTT.

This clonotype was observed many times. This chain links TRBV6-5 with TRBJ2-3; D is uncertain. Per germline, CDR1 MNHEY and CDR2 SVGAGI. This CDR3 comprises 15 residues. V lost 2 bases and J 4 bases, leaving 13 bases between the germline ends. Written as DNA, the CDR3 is TGTGCCAGCAGTTACAACCCGGGCCGGGCAGATACGCAGTATTTT. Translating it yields CASSYNPGRADTQYF.

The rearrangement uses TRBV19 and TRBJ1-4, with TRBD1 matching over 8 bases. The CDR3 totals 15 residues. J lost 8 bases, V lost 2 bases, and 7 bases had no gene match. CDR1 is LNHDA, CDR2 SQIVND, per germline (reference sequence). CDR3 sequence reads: CASSISRQGYEKLFF. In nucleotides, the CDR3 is TGTGCCAGTAGTATATCCCGACAGGGGTACGAAAAACTGTTTTTT.

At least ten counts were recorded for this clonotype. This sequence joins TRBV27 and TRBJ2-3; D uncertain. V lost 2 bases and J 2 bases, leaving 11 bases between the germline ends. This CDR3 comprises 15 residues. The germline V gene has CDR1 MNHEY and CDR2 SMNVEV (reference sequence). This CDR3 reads CASSLANYLTDTQYF. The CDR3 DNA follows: TGTGCCAGCAGTTTAGCGAACTACCTCACAGATACGCAGTATTTT.

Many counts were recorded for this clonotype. The CDR3 reads CAIRSDRVNEQYF. The CDR3, as DNA: TGTGCCATTCGGTCGGACAGGGTTAACGAGCAGTACTTC. The chain recombines TRBV10-3 with TRBJ2-7; 8 bases agree with TRBD1. V lost 9 bases and J lost 5; bases outside the gene matches: 9. In germline, CDR1 is ENHRY, CDR2 SYGVKD. The CDR3 contains 13 residues.

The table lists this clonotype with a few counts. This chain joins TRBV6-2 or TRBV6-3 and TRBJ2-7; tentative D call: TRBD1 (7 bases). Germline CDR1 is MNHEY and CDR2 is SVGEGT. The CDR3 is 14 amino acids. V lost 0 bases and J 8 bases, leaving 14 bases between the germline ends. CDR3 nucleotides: TGTGCCAGCAGTTACTCGTTCAGGGGGGAGAAGCAGTACTTC. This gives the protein CASSYSFRGEKQYF.

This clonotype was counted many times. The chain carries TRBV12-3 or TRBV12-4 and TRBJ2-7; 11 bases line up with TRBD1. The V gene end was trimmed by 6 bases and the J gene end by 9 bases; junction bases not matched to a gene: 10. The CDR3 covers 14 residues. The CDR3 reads CASSSWTGGLGQYF. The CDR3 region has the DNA TGTGCCAGCAGCTCCTGGACAGGGGGCTTGGGGCAGTACTTC.

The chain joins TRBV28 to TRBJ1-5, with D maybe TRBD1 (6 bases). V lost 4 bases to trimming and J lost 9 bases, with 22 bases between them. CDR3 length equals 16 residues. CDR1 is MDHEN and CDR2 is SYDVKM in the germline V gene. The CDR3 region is CASSSRVFGGRGPQHF. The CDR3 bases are TGTGCCAGCAGTTCCAGGGTTTTTGGGGGGCGAGGGCCCCAGCATTTT.

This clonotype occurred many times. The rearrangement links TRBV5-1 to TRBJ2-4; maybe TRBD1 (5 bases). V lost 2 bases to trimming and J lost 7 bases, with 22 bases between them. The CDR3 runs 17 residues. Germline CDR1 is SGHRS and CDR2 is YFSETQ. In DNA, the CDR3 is TGCGCCAGCAGCTTTGGTGATCATAGGACACTTTATAACATTCAGTACTTC. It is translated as CASSFGDHRTLYNIQYF.

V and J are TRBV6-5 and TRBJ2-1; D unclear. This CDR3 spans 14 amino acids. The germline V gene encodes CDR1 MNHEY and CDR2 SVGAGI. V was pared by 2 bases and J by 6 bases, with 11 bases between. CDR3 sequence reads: CASSYPGQANEQFF. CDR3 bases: TGTGCCAGCAGTTACCCCGGGCAGGCCAATGAGCAGTTCTTC.

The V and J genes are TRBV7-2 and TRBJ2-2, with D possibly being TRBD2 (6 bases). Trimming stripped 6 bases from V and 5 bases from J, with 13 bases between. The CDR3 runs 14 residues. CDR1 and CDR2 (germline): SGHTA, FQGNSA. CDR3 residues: CASSPGLKTGELFF. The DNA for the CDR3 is TGTGCCAGCAGTCCGGGACTCAAAACCGGGGAGCTGTTTTTT.

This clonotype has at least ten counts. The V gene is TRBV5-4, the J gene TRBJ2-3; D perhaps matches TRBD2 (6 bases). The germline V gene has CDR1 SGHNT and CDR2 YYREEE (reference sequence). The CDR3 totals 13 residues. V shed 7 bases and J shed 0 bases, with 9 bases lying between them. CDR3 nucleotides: TGTGCCAGCGGGGGGACTAGCACAGATACGCAGTATTTT. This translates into CASGGTSTDTQYF.

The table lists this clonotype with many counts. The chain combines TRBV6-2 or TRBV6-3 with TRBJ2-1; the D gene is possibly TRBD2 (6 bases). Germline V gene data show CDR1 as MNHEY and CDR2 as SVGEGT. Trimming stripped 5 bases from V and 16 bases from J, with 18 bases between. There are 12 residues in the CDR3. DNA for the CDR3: TGTGCCAGCAGTCAGATTGGCGGGATGCAATTCTTC. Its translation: CASSQIGGMQFF.

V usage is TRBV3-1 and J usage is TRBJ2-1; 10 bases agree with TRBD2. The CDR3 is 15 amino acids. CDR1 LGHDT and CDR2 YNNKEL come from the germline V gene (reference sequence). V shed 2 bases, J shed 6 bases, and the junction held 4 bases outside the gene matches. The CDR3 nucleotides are TGTGCCAGCAGCCAATTATGGACTAGCGGCAATGAGCAGTTCTTC. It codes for CASSQLWTSGNEQFF.

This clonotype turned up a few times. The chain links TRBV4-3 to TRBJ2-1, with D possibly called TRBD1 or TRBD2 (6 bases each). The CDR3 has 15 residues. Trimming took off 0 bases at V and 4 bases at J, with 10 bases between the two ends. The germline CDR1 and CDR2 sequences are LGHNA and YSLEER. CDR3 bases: TGCGCCAGCAGCCAAGATAGGGGGGAATACAATGAGCAGTTCTTC. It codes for CASSQDRGEYNEQFF.

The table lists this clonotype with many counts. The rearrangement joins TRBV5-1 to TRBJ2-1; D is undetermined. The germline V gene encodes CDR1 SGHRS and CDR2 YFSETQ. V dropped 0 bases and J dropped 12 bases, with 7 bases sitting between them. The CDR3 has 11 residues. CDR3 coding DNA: TGCGCCAGCAGCTTGGTGGGGATGCAGTTCTTC. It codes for CASSLVGMQFF.

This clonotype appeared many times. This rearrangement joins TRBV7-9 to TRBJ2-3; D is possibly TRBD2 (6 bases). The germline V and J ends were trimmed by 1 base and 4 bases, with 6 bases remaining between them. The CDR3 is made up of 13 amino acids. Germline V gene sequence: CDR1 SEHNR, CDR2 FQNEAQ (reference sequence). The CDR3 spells CASSLGGADTQYF. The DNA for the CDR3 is TGTGCCAGCAGCTTAGGGGGGGCAGATACGCAGTATTTT.

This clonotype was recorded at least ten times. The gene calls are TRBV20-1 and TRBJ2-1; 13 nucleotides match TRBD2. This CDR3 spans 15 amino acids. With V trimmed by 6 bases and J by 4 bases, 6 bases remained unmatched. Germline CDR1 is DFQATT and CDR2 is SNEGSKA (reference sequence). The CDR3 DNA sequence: TGCAGTGCCCCGGGACTAGCGGGGATTTACAATGAGCAGTTCTTC. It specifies CSAPGLAGIYNEQFF.

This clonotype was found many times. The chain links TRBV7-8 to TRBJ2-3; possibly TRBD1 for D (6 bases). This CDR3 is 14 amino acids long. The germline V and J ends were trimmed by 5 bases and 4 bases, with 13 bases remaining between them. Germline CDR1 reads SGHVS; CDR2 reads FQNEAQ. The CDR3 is CASSPQGRADTQYF. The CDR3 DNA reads TGTGCCAGCAGCCCTCAGGGGCGCGCAGATACGCAGTATTTT.

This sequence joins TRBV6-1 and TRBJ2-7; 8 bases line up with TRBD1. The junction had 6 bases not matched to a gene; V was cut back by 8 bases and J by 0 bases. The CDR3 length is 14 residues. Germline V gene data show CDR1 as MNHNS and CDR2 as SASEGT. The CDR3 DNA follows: TGTGCCAGCCGATCAGGGGGCAGCTCCTACGAGCAGTACTTC. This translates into CASRSGGSSYEQYF.

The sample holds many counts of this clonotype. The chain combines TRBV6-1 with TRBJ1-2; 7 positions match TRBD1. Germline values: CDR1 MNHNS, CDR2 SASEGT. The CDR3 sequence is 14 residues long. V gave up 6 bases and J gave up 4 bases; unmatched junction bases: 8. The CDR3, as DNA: TGTGCCAGCAGAAGGGGACAGCTAGCCTATGGCTACACCTTC. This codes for CASRRGQLAYGYTF.

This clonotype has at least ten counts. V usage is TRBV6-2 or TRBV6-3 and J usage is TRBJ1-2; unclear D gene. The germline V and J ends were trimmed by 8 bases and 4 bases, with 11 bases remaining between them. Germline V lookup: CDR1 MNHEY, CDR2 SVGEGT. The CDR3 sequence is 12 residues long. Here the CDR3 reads CASRRPIYGYTF. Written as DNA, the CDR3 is TGTGCCAGCCGTAGGCCTATCTATGGCTACACCTTC.